Listed here is a single T cell receptor (beta chain). No antigen is known for it. The entry originates in a study of cytomegalovirus exposure and HLA in healthy donors. Across the whole study: Unique TCR beta sequences numbering some 120 million came from approximately 180 million T cells in an earlier analysis.

Study-wide findings and caveats: The study designated over 150 TCR beta chains cytomegalovirus-associated. CMV antigen specificity of three CMV-associated chains was confirmed in vitro.

The donors comprised healthy bone marrow donors. 60 Vbeta and 13 Jbeta primers were used in PCR. TCRdb's table, derived via immunoSEQ multiplex PCR, lists solely in-frame clones and lacks some. The table lists some 190,000 clones, about four fifths of them singletons. With 0 bases removed from V and 6 bases from J, the gap between germline ends came to 13 bases. The CDR3 sequence is 14 residues long. Germline loops: CDR1 SGHRS, CDR2 YFSETQ. Input material: PBMCs. The TCR sequence derives from a woman in her thirties or forties in good health and CMV-seronegative. V gene TRBV5-1 combines with J gene TRBJ2-7; TRBD2 is a possible D gene (6 bases). The CDR3 DNA reads as TGCGCCAGCAGCTTGGGGCCCCCCGGGGGCGAGCAGTACTTC. This sequence encodes CASSLGPPGGEQYF.